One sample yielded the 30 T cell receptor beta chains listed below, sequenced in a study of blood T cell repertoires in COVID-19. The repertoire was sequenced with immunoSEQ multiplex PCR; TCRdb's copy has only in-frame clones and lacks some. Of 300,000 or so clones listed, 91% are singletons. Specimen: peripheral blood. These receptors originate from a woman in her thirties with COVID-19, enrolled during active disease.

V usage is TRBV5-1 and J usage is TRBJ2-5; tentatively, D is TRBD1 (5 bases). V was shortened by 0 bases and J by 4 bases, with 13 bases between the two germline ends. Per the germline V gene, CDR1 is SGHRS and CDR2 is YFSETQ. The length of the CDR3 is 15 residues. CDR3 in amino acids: CASSLGQSFGETQYF. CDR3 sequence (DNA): TGCGCCAGCAGCTTGGGACAGTCCTTTGGAGAGACCCAGTACTTC.

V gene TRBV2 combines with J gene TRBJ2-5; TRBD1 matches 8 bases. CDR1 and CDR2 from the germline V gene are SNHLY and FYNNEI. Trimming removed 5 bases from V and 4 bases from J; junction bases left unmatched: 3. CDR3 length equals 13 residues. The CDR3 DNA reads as TGTGCCAGCAGTACAGACAGGGGAGAGACCCAGTACTTC. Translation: CASSTDRGETQYF.

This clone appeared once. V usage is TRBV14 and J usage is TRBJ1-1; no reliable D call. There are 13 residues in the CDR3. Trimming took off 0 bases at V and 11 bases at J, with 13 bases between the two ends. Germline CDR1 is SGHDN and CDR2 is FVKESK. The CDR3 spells CASSQERGLTAFF. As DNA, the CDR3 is TGTGCCAGCAGCCAAGAACGAGGCCTAACCGCTTTCTTT.

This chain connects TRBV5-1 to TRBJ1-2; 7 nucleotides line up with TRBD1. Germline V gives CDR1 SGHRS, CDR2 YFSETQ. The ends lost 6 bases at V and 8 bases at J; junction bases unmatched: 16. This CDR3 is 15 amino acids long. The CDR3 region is CASTVGGLGPSGYTF. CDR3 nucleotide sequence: TGCGCCAGCACCGTAGGGGGCCTAGGGCCCTCAGGCTACACCTTC.

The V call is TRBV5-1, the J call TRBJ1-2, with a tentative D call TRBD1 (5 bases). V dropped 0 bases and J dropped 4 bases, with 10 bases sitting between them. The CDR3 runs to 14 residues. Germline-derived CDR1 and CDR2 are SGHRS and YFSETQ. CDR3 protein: CASSLEGSAYGYTF. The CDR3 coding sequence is TGCGCCAGCAGCTTGGAGGGGTCAGCCTATGGCTACACCTTC.

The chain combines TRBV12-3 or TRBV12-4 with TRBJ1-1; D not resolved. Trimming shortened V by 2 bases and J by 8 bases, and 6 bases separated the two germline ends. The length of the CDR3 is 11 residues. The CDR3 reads CASSLSIEAFF. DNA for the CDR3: TGTGCCAGCAGTTTATCAATCGAAGCTTTCTTT.

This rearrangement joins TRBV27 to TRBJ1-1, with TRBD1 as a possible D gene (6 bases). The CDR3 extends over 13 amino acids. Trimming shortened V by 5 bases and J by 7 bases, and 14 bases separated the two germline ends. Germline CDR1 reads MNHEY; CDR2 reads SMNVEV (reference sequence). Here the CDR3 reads CASSTTGKNEAFF. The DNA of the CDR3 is TGTGCCAGCAGTACTACAGGGAAGAATGAAGCTTTCTTT.

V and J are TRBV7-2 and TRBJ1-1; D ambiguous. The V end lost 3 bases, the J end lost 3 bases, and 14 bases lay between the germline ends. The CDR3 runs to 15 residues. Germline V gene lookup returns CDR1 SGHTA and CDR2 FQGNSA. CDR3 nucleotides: TGTGCCAGCAGCTTGCGTTACGGGCGGGACACTGAAGCTTTCTTT. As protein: CASSLRYGRDTEAFF.

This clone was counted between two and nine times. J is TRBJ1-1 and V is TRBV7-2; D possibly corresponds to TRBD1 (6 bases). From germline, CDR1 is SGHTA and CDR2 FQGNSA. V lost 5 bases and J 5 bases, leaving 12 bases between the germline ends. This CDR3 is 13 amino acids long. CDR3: CASSQTQGTEAFF. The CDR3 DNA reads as TGTGCCAGCAGCCAAACCCAGGGGACTGAAGCTTTCTTT. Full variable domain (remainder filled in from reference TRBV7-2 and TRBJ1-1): GAGVSQSPSNKVTEKGKDVELRCDPISGHTALYWYRQSLGQGLEFLIYFQGNSAPDKSGLPSDRFSAERTGGSVSTLTIQRTQQEDSAVYLCASSQTQGTEAFFGQGTRLTVV.

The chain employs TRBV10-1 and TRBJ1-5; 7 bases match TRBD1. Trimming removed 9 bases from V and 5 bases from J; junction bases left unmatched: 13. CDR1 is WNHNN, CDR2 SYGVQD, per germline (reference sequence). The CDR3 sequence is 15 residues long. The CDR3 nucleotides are TGCGCCAGTCCGCACCGGGACAGACCCGATCAGCCCCAGCATTTT. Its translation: CASPHRDRPDQPQHF.

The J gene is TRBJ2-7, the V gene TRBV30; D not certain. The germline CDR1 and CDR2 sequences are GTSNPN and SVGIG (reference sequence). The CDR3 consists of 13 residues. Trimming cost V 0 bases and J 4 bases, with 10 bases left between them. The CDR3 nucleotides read TGTGCCTGGAGTGTTGACAACTCTTACGAGCAGTACTTC. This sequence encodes CAWSVDNSYEQYF.

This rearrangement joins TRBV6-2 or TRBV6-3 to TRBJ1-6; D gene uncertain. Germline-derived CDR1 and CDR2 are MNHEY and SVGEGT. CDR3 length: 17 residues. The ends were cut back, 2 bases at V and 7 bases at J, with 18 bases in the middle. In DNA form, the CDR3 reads TGTGCCAGCAGTTACCCGAGTCGAGGTGTTAAGAATTCACCCCTCCACTTT. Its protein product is CASSYPSRGVKNSPLHF.

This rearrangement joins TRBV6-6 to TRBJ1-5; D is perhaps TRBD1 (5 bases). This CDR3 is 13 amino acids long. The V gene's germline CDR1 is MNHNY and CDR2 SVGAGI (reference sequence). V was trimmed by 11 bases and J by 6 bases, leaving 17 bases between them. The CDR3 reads CAVSGQGGQPQHF. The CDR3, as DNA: TGTGCCGTGTCTGGGCAGGGCGGTCAGCCCCAGCATTTT.

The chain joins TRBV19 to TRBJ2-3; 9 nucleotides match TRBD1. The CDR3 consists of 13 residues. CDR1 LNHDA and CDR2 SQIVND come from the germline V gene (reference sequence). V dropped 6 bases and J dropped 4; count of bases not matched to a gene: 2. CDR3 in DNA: TGTGCCAGTAGGGACAGGGGATCAGATACGCAGTATTTT. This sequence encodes CASRDRGSDTQYF.

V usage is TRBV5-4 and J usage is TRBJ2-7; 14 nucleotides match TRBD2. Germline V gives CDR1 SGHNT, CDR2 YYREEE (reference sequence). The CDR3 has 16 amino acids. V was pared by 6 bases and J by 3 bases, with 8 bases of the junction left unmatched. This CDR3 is CASKGLAGDGRYEQYF. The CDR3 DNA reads TGTGCCAGCAAGGGACTAGCGGGAGACGGCCGCTACGAGCAGTACTTC. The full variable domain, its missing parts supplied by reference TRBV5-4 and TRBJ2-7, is ETGVTQSPTHLIKTRGQQVTLRCSSQSGHNTVSWYQQALGQGPQFIFQYYREEENGRGNFPPRFSGLQFPNYSSELNVNALELDDSALYLCASKGLAGDGRYEQYFGPGTRLTVT.

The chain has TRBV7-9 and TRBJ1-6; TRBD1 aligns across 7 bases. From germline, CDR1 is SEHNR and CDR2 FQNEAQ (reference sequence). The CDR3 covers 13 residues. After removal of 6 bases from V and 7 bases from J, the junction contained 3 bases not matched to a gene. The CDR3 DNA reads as TGTGCCAGCAGTTCGACAGGGAATTCACCCCTCCACTTT. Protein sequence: CASSSTGNSPLHF.

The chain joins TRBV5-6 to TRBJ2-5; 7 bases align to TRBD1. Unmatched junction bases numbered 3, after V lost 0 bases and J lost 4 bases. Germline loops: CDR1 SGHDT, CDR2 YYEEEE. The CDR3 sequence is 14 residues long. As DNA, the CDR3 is TGTGCCAGCAGCTTGGGGGACAGAATAGAGACCCAGTACTTC. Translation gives CASSLGDRIETQYF.

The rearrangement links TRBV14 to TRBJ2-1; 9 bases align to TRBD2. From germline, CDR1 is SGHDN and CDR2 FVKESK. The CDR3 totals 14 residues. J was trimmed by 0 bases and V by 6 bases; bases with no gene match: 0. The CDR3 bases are TGTGCCAGCAGGGGACTAGCCTCCTACAATGAGCAGTTCTTC. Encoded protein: CASRGLASYNEQFF.

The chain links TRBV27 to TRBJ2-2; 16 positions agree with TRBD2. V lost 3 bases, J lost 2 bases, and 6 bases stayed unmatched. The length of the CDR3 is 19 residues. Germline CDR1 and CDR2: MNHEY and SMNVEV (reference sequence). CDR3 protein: CASSFRGLAGGPNTGELFF. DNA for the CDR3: TGTGCCAGCAGTTTCAGGGGACTAGCGGGAGGGCCTAACACCGGGGAGCTGTTTTTT.

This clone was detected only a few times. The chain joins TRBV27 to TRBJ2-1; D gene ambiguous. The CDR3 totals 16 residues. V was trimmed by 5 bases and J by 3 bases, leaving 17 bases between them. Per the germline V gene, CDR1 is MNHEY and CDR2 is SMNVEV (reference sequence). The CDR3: CASSSPRTNLYNEQFF. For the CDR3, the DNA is TGTGCCAGCAGTAGCCCCCGTACCAACCTCTACAATGAGCAGTTCTTC.

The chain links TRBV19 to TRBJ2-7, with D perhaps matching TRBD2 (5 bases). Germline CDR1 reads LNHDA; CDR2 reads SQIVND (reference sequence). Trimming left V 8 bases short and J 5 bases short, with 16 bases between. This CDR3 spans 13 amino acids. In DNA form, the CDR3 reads TGTGCCAGTGCACCCGGGGTCGTCCACGAGCAGTACTTC. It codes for CASAPGVVHEQYF.

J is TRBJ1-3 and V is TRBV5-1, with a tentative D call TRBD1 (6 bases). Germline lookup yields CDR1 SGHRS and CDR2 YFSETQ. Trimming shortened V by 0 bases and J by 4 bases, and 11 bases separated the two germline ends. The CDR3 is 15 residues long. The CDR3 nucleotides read TGCGCCAGCAGCTTGGGTATAGGGACAGGAAACACCATATATTTT. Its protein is CASSLGIGTGNTIYF.

The CDR3 loop is CASSMDRVGGYTF. The DNA of the CDR3 is TGTGCCAGTAGTATGGACAGGGTAGGCGGCTACACCTTC. The genes are TRBV19 and TRBJ1-2; 8 bases are shared with TRBD1. Germline loops: CDR1 LNHDA, CDR2 SQIVND (reference sequence). J was trimmed by 8 bases and V by 3 bases; bases with no gene match: 5. The CDR3 is 13 amino acids.

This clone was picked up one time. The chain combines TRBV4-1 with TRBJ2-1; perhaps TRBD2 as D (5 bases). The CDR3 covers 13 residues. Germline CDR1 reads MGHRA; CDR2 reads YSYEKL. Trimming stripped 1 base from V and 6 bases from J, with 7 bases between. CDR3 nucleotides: TGCGCCAGCAGCCAAGTAGGGAGCAATGAGCAGTTCTTC. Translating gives CASSQVGSNEQFF.

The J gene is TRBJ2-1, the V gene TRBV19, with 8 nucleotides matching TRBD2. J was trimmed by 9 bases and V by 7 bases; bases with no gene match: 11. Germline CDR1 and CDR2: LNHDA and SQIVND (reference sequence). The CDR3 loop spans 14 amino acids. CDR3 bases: TGTGCCAGTACGGCGGGGGGCCCTGATAGTGAGCAGTTCTTC. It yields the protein CASTAGGPDSEQFF.

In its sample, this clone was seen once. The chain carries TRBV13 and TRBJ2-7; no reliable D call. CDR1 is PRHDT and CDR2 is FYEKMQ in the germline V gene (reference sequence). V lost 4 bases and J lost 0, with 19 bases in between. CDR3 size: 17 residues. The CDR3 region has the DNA TGTGCCAGCAGCTCCCACCACCGGGTAGCAGCCTCCTACGAGCAGTACTTC. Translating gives CASSSHHRVAASYEQYF.

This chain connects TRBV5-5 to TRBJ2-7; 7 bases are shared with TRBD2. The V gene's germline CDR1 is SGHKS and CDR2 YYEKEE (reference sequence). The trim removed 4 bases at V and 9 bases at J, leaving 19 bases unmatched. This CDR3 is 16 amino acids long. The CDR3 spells CASSPSAGETLLGQYF. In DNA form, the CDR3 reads TGTGCCAGCAGCCCGTCCGCGGGAGAAACCCTTCTCGGGCAGTACTTC. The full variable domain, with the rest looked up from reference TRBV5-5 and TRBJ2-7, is DAGVTQSPTHLIKTRGQQVTLRCSPISGHKSVSWYQQVLGQGPQFIFQYYEKEERGRGNFPDRFSARQFPNYSSELNVNALLLGDSALYLCASSPSAGETLLGQYFGPGTRLTVT.

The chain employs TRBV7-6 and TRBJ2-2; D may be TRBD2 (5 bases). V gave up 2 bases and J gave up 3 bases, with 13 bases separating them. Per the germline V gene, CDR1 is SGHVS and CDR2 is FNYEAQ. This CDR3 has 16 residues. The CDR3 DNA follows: TGTGCCAGCAGCTTAAACCCCGGTAGCGACACCGGGGAGCTGTTTTTT. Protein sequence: CASSLNPGSDTGELFF.

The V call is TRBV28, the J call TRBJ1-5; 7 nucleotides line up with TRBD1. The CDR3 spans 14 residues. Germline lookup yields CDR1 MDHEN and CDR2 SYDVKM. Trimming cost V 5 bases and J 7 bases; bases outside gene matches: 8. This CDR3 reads CASSLSGGWQPQHF. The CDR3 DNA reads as TGTGCCAGCAGTCTATCAGGGGGTTGGCAGCCCCAGCATTTT. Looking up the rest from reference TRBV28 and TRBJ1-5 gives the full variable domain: DVKVTQSSRYLVKRTGEKVFLECVQDMDHENMFWYRQDPGLGLRLIYFSYDVKMKEKGDIPEGYSVSREKKERFSLILESASTNQTSMYLCASSLSGGWQPQHFGDGTRLSIL.

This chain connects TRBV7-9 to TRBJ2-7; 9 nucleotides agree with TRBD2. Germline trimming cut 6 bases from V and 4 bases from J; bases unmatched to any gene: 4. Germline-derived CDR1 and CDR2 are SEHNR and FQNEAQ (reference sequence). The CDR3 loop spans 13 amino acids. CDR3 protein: CASSIAGVYEQYF. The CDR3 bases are TGTGCCAGCAGTATAGCGGGAGTGTACGAGCAGTACTTC.